Listed below are T cell receptor beta chains from one sample, sequenced in a study of T cells in Graves' hyperthyroidism and ophthalmopathy. Using its own MiXCR run on the multiplex PCR reads, TCRdb lists one record per CDR3 protein. The sample holds about 540,000 distinct CDR3 sequences, around 46% seen once. The sample comprised peripheral blood or thyroid tissue (not recorded which). These receptors were collected from a woman between 18 and 30 years old with Graves' hyperthyroidism. Both conserved end residues are part of each CDR3. The D gene is left open where the match is weak. A clone size is listed for some rows: how often the clone was seen (once, few, many), or a class if it is expanded.

DNA: TGTGCCAGCAGCTTACCCCGACTAGCGGCAAGCTCCTACAATGAGCAGTTCTTC
CDR3: CASSLPRLAASSYNEQFF
size: -
D: TRBD2
J: TRBJ2-1
V: TRBV7-8

DNA: TGCGCCAGCAGCCAAGCGGACACGCTGAGCAATCAGCCCCAGCATTTT
CDR3: CASSQADTLSNQPQHF
size: many
D: -
J: TRBJ1-5
V: TRBV4-1

DNA: TGTGCCAGCAGCTTAAGGGGGACGGGGACCTACTATGGCTACACCTTC
CDR3: CASSLRGTGTYYGYTF
size: -
D: -
J: TRBJ1-2
V: TRBV7-6

DNA: TGTGCCAGCAAGGCTAGCGGGATATACGAGCAGTACTTC
CDR3: CASKASGIYEQYF
size: many
D: TRBD2
J: TRBJ2-7
V: TRBV6-5

DNA: TGTGCCAGCAGCGAATGGACAGGGCTGGGAGAGACCCAGTACTTC
CDR3: CASSEWTGLGETQYF
size: many
D: TRBD1
J: TRBJ2-5
V: TRBV11-2

DNA: TGTGCCAGCAGACGGGCCCTAGCGGGAGCTCCCTACGAGCAGTACTTC
CDR3: CASRRALAGAPYEQYF
size: -
D: TRBD2
J: TRBJ2-7
V: TRBV7-9

DNA: TGTGCCAGCAGCGTGGGACCCTACACAGATACGCAGTATTTT
CDR3: CASSVGPYTDTQYF
size: few
D: -
J: TRBJ2-3
V: TRBV7-3

DNA: TGTGCCAGCAGCCAAGTTACGTATGGGAACACTGAAGCTTTCTTT
CDR3: CASSQVTYGNTEAFF
size: many
D: -
J: TRBJ1-1
V: TRBV3-1

DNA: TGTGCCACCAGCCGGGGACAGTTCTATGGCTACACCTTC
CDR3: CATSRGQFYGYTF
size: -
D: TRBD1
J: TRBJ1-2
V: TRBV15

DNA: TGCGCCAGCAGCTTGTTTGGCCCGAACACTGAAGCTTTCTTT
CDR3: CASSLFGPNTEAFF
size: many
D: -
J: TRBJ1-1
V: TRBV5-1

DNA: TGCAGTGCTCCGGACAGGGCACAGGGCTATGGCTACACCTTC
CDR3: CSAPDRAQGYGYTF
size: -
D: TRBD1
J: TRBJ1-2
V: TRBV20-1

DNA: TGTGCCAGTGGGGACAGCACTGAAGCTTTCTTT
CDR3: CASGDSTEAFF
size: -
D: TRBD1
J: TRBJ1-1
V: TRBV19

DNA: TGTGCCAGCAGTCACTGGAATCAGCCCCAGCATTTT
CDR3: CASSHWNQPQHF
size: many
D: -
J: TRBJ1-5
V: TRBV2

DNA: TGTGCCAGCAGGAGGTGGGGTGGGACTGAAGCTTTCTTT
CDR3: CASRRWGGTEAFF
size: many
D: -
J: TRBJ1-1
V: TRBV2

DNA: TGTGCCAGCAGTGAAAGGGGGCGGGGTCCCGGGGAGCTGTTTTTT
CDR3: CASSERGRGPGELFF
size: many
D: -
J: TRBJ2-2
V: TRBV6-1

DNA: TGTGCTAGTGGTTCGTTGGGAGGCGAGCAGTACTTC
CDR3: CASGSLGGEQYF
size: few
D: -
J: TRBJ2-7
V: TRBV12-5

DNA: TGTGCCAGCTCACCCCCCGGGAGGGAGGCCGAAGAGACCCAGTACTTC
CDR3: CASSPPGREAEETQYF
size: -
D: TRBD2
J: TRBJ2-5
V: TRBV18

DNA: TGTGCCAGCAGGTCCGGGGGAGCGAACTATGGCTACACCTTC
CDR3: CASRSGGANYGYTF
size: few
D: -
J: TRBJ1-2
V: TRBV27

DNA: TGTGCCATCAGTGAAAGCGTCAGGGGGAGCACTGAAGCTTTCTTT
CDR3: CAISESVRGSTEAFF
size: many
D: TRBD1
J: TRBJ1-1
V: TRBV10-3

DNA: TGTGCCAGTAGTAAGAACCCGACGGTAAAGACCCAGTACTTC
CDR3: CASSKNPTVKTQYF
size: many
D: -
J: TRBJ2-5
V: TRBV19

DNA: TGCAGCGGCTCCGGGGGGATGGTGGGCACAGATACGCAGTATTTT
CDR3: CSGSGGMVGTDTQYF
size: -
D: TRBD2
J: TRBJ2-3
V: TRBV29-1

DNA: TGTGCCAGCAGCAACAGGGCCACCACTGAAGCTTTCTTT
CDR3: CASSNRATTEAFF
size: many
D: -
J: TRBJ1-1
V: TRBV7-2

DNA: TGTGCCAGCTTCGGCAGGGGACGATCTGGGGCCAACGTCCTGACTTTC
CDR3: CASFGRGRSGANVLTF
size: -
D: -
J: TRBJ2-6
V: TRBV19